The 32 T cell receptor beta chains below were found in one sample sequenced in a study of identical twins. TCRdb independently ran MiXCR on the 5' RACE reads; one entry per CDR3 protein. In the table there are roughly 570,000 distinct CDR3 sequences, around 9.6% of which are singletons. The same data also contributed to another study, on yellow fever vaccine responses in identical twins.

The source material was PBMCs. These receptors came from a woman aged 18 to 35 in good health.

The chain joins TRBV29-1 to TRBJ2-1; TRBD2 matches at 7 bases. CDR3 length: 13 amino acids. V dropped 6 bases and J dropped 6; count of bases not matched to a gene: 8. Per germline, CDR1 SQVTM and CDR2 ANQGSEA. For the CDR3, the DNA is TGCAGCGTAGTAGCGGGCTCTAGCAATGAGCAGTTCTTC. Translated: CSVVAGSSNEQFF.

This clonotype was seen repeatedly, ten times or more. The chain couples TRBV3-1 to TRBJ2-7; D remains ambiguous. Per the germline V gene, CDR1 is LGHDT and CDR2 is YNNKEL (reference sequence). The CDR3 consists of 14 residues. Trimming stripped 4 bases from V and 3 bases from J, with 13 bases between. The CDR3 nucleotides are TGTGCCAGCAGCCTTCAAGGTTCCCTCTACGAGCAGTACTTC. As protein: CASSLQGSLYEQYF.

The chain uses TRBV16 and TRBJ2-1; 9 bases match TRBD2. There are 19 residues in the CDR3. Germline-derived CDR1 and CDR2 are KGHSY and FQNENV. The junction had 16 bases not matched to a gene; V was cut back by 4 bases and J by 3 bases. Written as DNA, the CDR3 is TGTGCCAGCAGCCCAACAATTCGACTAGCGGAGAGGGGCTACAATGAGCAGTTCTTC. Translating gives CASSPTIRLAERGYNEQFF.

This chain uses TRBV7-9 with TRBJ1-1; D unresolved. Germline V gives CDR1 SEHNR, CDR2 FQNEAQ (reference sequence). This CDR3 comprises 13 residues. Trimming stripped 2 bases from V and 3 bases from J, with 7 bases between. The CDR3 bases are TGTGCCAGCAGCTTAATTGGGGACACTGAAGCTTTCTTT. This translates into CASSLIGDTEAFF.

The chain combines TRBV5-1 with TRBJ2-1, with 10 bases lining up with TRBD2. Germline V lookup: CDR1 SGHRS, CDR2 YFSETQ. This CDR3 has 16 amino acids. V lost 5 bases to trimming and J lost 8 bases; unmatched junction nucleotides: 13. The CDR3 nucleotides are TGCGCCAGCAGATTGATTCCGGGACTAGCGTTTGATGAGCAGTTCTTC. As protein: CASRLIPGLAFDEQFF.

Only a few counts were recorded for this clonotype. J is TRBJ1-5 and V is TRBV12-3 or TRBV12-4; maybe TRBD1 (6 bases). The CDR3 runs to 15 residues. Trimming shortened V by 5 bases and J by 3 bases, and 14 bases separated the two germline ends. The CDR3 sequence: CASSPPGQPNQPQHF. In DNA, the CDR3 is TGTGCCAGCAGTCCTCCGGGACAACCCAATCAGCCCCAGCATTTT.

V gene TRBV7-9 combines with J gene TRBJ1-4, with D perhaps TRBD1 (5 bases). V was pared by 0 bases and J by 3 bases, with 11 bases between. The CDR3 covers 16 residues. Germline CDR1 and CDR2: SEHNR and FQNEAQ (reference sequence). The CDR3 nucleotides read TGTGCCAGCAGCTTAGCAGACAGATCGTCTAATGAAAAACTGTTTTTT. It specifies CASSLADRSSNEKLFF.

Only a few counts were recorded for this clonotype. The chain uses TRBV27 and TRBJ2-3, with D unclear. Trimming pared 4 bases from V and 3 bases from J, leaving 11 bases between. CDR1 and CDR2 (germline): MNHEY, SMNVEV (reference sequence). CDR3 length: 14 amino acids. For the CDR3, the DNA is TGTGCCAGCAGTTGGCAGGATGGGACAGATACGCAGTATTTT. Translating gives CASSWQDGTDTQYF.

This chain links TRBV6-1 with TRBJ1-5, with D tentatively TRBD1 (6 bases). The CDR3 loop spans 16 amino acids. Germline V gives CDR1 MNHNS, CDR2 SASEGT. V was shortened by 0 bases and J by 3 bases, with 12 bases between the two germline ends. CDR3: CASSEAGRGLNQPQHF. Here the CDR3 DNA reads TGTGCCAGCAGTGAAGCGGGCAGGGGCCTCAATCAGCCCCAGCATTTT.

There are many counts of this clonotype. The V and J genes are TRBV21-1 and TRBJ2-1. TRBV21-1 is given as a pseudogene. CDR3 length: 10 amino acids. CDR3 DNA sequence: TGTGCCAGCAGCAAAGTTTGGCAGTTCTTC. Its translation is CASSKVWQFF.

In its sample, this clonotype was seen a few times. Written as DNA, the CDR3 is TGCAGTGCTAGAGATGGACAGGCCCCCTGGTCTGGGGCCCAGTACTTC. Protein sequence: CSARDGQAPWSGAQYF. The gene calls are TRBV20-1 and TRBJ2-5; TRBD1 matches 7 bases. J lost 9 bases, V lost 0 bases, and 16 bases had no gene match. Germline values: CDR1 DFQATT, CDR2 SNEGSKA (reference sequence). This CDR3 contains 16 residues.

This clonotype occurred many times. The chain links TRBV12-3 or TRBV12-4 to TRBJ2-5; 10 positions agree with TRBD2. The CDR3 runs 14 residues. J was trimmed by 2 bases and V by 6 bases; bases with no gene match: 3. CDR3 DNA: TGTGCCAGCAGCCCTAGCGGGAGTCAAGAGACCCAGTACTTC. This encodes CASSPSGSQETQYF.

This clonotype was counted ten times or more. CDR3 sequence reads: CASSRTGAAEQYF. DNA of the CDR3: TGTGCCAGCAGCAGGACAGGGGCGGCCGAGCAGTACTTC. J is TRBJ2-7 and V is TRBV5-5; TRBD1 matches at 9 bases. The CDR3 length is 13 residues. With V trimmed by 4 bases and J by 6 bases, 5 bases remained unmatched. Germline V CDR1 and CDR2: SGHKS, YYEKEE (reference sequence).

This clonotype was recorded many times. V and J are TRBV28 and TRBJ2-7; a weak D match, TRBD1 (6 bases). CDR1 and CDR2 from the germline V gene are MDHEN and SYDVKM. This CDR3 region has 17 residues. Trimming pared 1 base from V and 5 bases from J, leaving 21 bases between. For the CDR3, the DNA is TGTGCCAGCAGTTTATCCGGACATCTCGCAGGGGAAGACGAGCAGTACTTC. The encoded protein is CASSLSGHLAGEDEQYF.

This clonotype appeared many times. CDR3 protein: CASSTPLEQYF. The CDR3 DNA reads TGTGCCAGCAGTACCCCTTTAGAGCAGTACTTC. J is TRBJ2-7 and V is TRBV28; D gene uncertain. CDR3 length: 11 amino acids. Trimming removed 5 bases from V and 7 bases from J, with 9 bases in between. In germline, CDR1 is MDHEN, CDR2 SYDVKM.

This clonotype was counted only a few times. This sequence joins TRBV5-6 and TRBJ2-7; 7 bases match TRBD1. CDR1 and CDR2 from the germline V gene are SGHDT and YYEEEE. V was clipped by 2 bases and J by 7 bases; unmatched bases: 15. The CDR3 is 16 amino acids. The CDR3 is CASSFGLAGGVGEQYF. The CDR3 region has the DNA TGTGCCAGCAGCTTCGGCCTGGCAGGGGGTGTAGGGGAGCAGTACTTC.

This clonotype was seen ten or more times. The chain links TRBV28 to TRBJ2-2; 10 bases map to TRBD1. Germline V gene lookup returns CDR1 MDHEN and CDR2 SYDVKM. The J segment lost 7 bases and the V segment lost 6 bases, leaving 11 bases of the junction unmatched. CDR3 size: 16 residues. Written as DNA, the CDR3 is TGTGCCAGCAGCCCCGACAGGGGGCCGCGGGTCGGGGAGCTGTTTTTT. As protein: CASSPDRGPRVGELFF.

CDR3 residues: CASSQMLAGEETQYF. The CDR3, as DNA: TGTGCCAGCAGCCAAATGCTAGCGGGGGAAGAGACCCAGTACTTC. The gene calls are TRBV3-1 and TRBJ2-5; 10 bases are a match to TRBD2. V lost 2 bases, J lost 3 bases, and 3 bases stayed unmatched. Germline CDR1 and CDR2: LGHDT and YNNKEL (reference sequence). The CDR3 consists of 15 residues.

This clonotype was detected ten times or more. One junction end does not reproduce the germline sequence, and a read error may be involved. The chain employs TRBV29-1 and TRBJ2-3; D possibly corresponds to TRBD2 (6 bases). The germline V gene has CDR1 SQVTM and CDR2 ANQGSEA. CDR3 size: 12 residues. The DNA for the CDR3 is TGTGTTACGGAGGGAGGCACAGATACGCAGTATTTT. Translated: CVTEGGTDTQYF.

The rearrangement links TRBV29-1 to TRBJ1-1; D remains ambiguous. The CDR3 is 12 amino acids. With 1 base removed from V and 6 bases from J, the gap between germline ends came to 9 bases. Looked up from germline, CDR1 is SQVTM and CDR2 is ANQGSEA. CDR3 protein: CSVEGGRPEAFF. The CDR3 bases are TGCAGCGTTGAAGGAGGAAGGCCTGAAGCTTTCTTT.

This clonotype has only a few counts. V and J are TRBV29-1 and TRBJ2-4; D is perhaps TRBD1 or TRBD2 (6 bases each). This CDR3 is 15 amino acids long. The germline V gene has CDR1 SQVTM and CDR2 ANQGSEA. Trimming shortened V by 4 bases and J by 1 base, and 14 bases separated the two germline ends. DNA for the CDR3: TGCAGCGTTGTGGAGGGGGTCAGCGCCAAAAACATTCAGTACTTC. The encoded protein is CSVVEGVSAKNIQYF.

The chain carries TRBV29-1 and TRBJ2-1; TRBD2 is a possible D gene (7 bases). CDR3 length equals 19 residues. Deletions cut 3 bases from V and 5 bases from J, with 29 bases between. Germline assignment: CDR1 SQVTM and CDR2 ANQGSEA. CDR3 DNA: TGCAGCGTTGAGAATCGGGGGGCGATACAGCCTTTTGGCAACAATGAGCAGTTCTTC. Protein sequence: CSVENRGAIQPFGNNEQFF.

This clonotype came up many times. The CDR3 region is CASSQEWQGSEKLFF. In nucleotides, the CDR3 is TGCGCCAGCAGCCAAGAATGGCAGGGAAGTGAAAAACTGTTTTTT. The chain couples TRBV4-3 to TRBJ1-4; possibly TRBD1 for D (5 bases). This CDR3 has 15 residues. The germline V and J ends were trimmed by 0 bases and 7 bases, with 12 bases remaining between them. CDR1 and CDR2 from the germline V gene are LGHNA and YSLEER.

The chain is built from TRBV7-9 and TRBJ2-5; D unclear. Germline CDR1 reads SEHNR; CDR2 reads FQNEAQ (reference sequence). This CDR3 is built from 15 residues. Trimming cost V 5 bases and J 7 bases, with 20 bases left between them. CDR3 amino acids: CASSPGGASFGTQYF. For the CDR3, the DNA is TGTGCCAGCAGCCCCGGTGGAGCGTCCTTTGGGACCCAGTACTTC.

The rearrangement joins TRBV12-3 or TRBV12-4 to TRBJ2-7; D may be TRBD2 (6 bases). This CDR3 is built from 13 residues. Trimming left V 6 bases short and J 5 bases short, with 14 bases between. In DNA, the CDR3 is TGTGCCAGCAGGCCCGGGGGTATGAACGAGCAGTACTTC. Encoded protein: CASRPGGMNEQYF.

A few counts support this clonotype. The chain couples TRBV7-3 to TRBJ1-2; maybe TRBD1 (6 bases). The CDR3 totals 13 residues. Trimming cost V 3 bases and J 8 bases, with 13 bases left between them. Germline V gives CDR1 SGHTA, CDR2 FQGTGA. The DNA of the CDR3 is TGTGCCAGCAGCTTGGGGAGGGGGTTCGGCTACACCTTC. It yields the protein CASSLGRGFGYTF. Drawing the rest from reference TRBV7-3 and TRBJ1-2, the complete variable domain is GAGVSQTPSNKVTEKGKYVELRCDPISGHTALYWYRQSLGQGPEFLIYFQGTGAADDSGLPNDRFFAVRPEGSVSTLKIQRTERGDSAVYLCASSLGRGFGYTFGSGTRLTVV.

This clonotype showed up just a few times. V usage is TRBV6-2 or TRBV6-3 and J usage is TRBJ2-6; TRBD1 might be the D (6 bases). V shed 5 bases and J shed 4 bases, with 9 bases lying between them. Germline V lookup: CDR1 MNHEY, CDR2 SVGEGT. The CDR3 has 14 amino acids. The CDR3 loop reads CASSTGYGANVLTF. The CDR3 DNA reads as TGTGCCAGCAGTACAGGGTACGGGGCCAACGTCCTGACTTTC.

This clonotype was seen ten or more times. This sequence joins TRBV12-3 or TRBV12-4 and TRBJ2-5; 14 positions match TRBD2. V trimming: 4 bases; J trimming: 5 bases; junction bases outside the gene matches: 6. The CDR3 sequence is 16 residues long. CDR3 residues: CASSSGLAGGSETQYF. As DNA, the CDR3 is TGTGCCAGCAGTTCAGGACTAGCGGGAGGCAGTGAGACCCAGTACTTC.

This clonotype showed up just a few times. Since the CDR3 does not end with the conserved phenylalanine or tryptophan, this likely comes from a read error. The rearrangement uses TRBV7-7 and TRBJ2-7; 8 bases are a match to TRBD1. This CDR3 comprises 13 residues. CDR1 is SSHAT and CDR2 is FNYEAQ in the germline V gene (reference sequence). This CDR3 reads CASSLRQGYEQYL. The CDR3 DNA sequence: TGTGCTAGCAGCTTAAGACAGGGGTACGAGCAGTACTTA.

This clonotype was counted between two and nine times. The chain recombines TRBV7-2 with TRBJ2-7, with TRBD2 matching 8 bases. CDR1 and CDR2 from the germline V gene are SGHTA and FQGNSA. V shed 7 bases and J 3 bases; nucleotides not matched to a gene: 8. The CDR3 is made up of 14 amino acids. CDR3 residues: CASTQGTSGYEQYF. CDR3 bases: TGTGCCAGCACCCAAGGCACTAGCGGCTACGAGCAGTACTTC.

This chain uses TRBV12-3 or TRBV12-4 with TRBJ1-5; the D is unclear. The CDR3 runs 15 residues. Trimming shortened V by 9 bases and J by 3 bases, and 18 bases separated the two germline ends. The CDR3 protein is CASSRRPFPNQPQHF. For the CDR3, the DNA is TGTGCCAGTAGTAGGAGGCCTTTCCCCAATCAGCCCCAGCATTTT.

The V and J genes are TRBV5-1 and TRBJ2-1; TRBD1 is a possible D gene (5 bases). The germline V gene encodes CDR1 SGHRS and CDR2 YFSETQ. The ends were cut back, 4 bases at V and 6 bases at J, with 26 bases in the middle. The CDR3 covers 18 residues. This CDR3 is CASSPILSGMEGANEQFF. CDR3 coding DNA: TGCGCCAGCAGCCCCATTCTTTCAGGGATGGAAGGGGCCAATGAGCAGTTCTTC. The full variable domain, its missing parts supplied by reference TRBV5-1 and TRBJ2-1, is KAGVTQTPRYLIKTRGQQVTLSCSPISGHRSVSWYQQTPGQGLQFLFEYFSETQRNKGNFPGRFSGRQFSNSRSEMNVSTLELGDSALYLCASSPILSGMEGANEQFFGPGTRLTVL.